This T cell receptor (beta chain) was documented in a study of control samples from healthy donors and cancer patients (dated by TCRdb to 2020 to 2022). The CDR3 starts with the cysteine, ends with the phenylalanine, and has 15 residues. Left in the record is the CDR3 DNA by itself, 45 bases read in frame from the first base. Trimmed from V: 5 bases; trimmed from J: 4 bases; junction bases lacking a gene match: 8. Per the germline V gene (reference sequence), PRHDT is the CDR1 and FYEKMQ is the CDR2. Library construction relied on the immunoSEQ multiplex PCR assay. TCRdb took this table from immuneACCESS and kept in-frame rearrangements with V and J called. Such tables lack part of the clones; where checked against another copy, unresolved V genes explain under half of the gap, and the rest is unexplained. Present in this sample are fewer than 250,000 clones, about nine tenths of which were seen just once. Approximately 1.8% of the sample is held by the ten biggest clonotypes.

Comment on this clone: Its antigen is not yet known. Base qualities are not at hand, and no much larger clone is one base apart.

Sequenced material: blood. The sequence is built from TRBV13 and TRBJ2-3, with 8 bases in between that match TRBD1. This clonotype was sampled from a man aged 25 to 40 in good health. The CDR3 reads CASSDRGQGADTQYF. The DNA sequence is given as TGTGCCAGCAGCGACCGTGGACAGGGAGCAGATACGCAGTATTTT.